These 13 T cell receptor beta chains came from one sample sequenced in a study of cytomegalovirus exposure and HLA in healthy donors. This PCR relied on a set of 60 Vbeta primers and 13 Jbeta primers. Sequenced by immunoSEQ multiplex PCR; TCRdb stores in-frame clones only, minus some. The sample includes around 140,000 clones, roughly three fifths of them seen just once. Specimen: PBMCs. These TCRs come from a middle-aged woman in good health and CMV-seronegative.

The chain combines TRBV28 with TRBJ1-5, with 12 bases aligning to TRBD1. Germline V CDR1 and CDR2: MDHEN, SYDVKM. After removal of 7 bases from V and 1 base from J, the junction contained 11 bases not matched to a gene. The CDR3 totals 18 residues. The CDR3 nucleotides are TGTGCCAGCAACACCGGGACAGGGGGCGTCTGGAGCAATCAGCCCCAGCATTTT. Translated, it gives CASNTGTGGVWSNQPQHF.

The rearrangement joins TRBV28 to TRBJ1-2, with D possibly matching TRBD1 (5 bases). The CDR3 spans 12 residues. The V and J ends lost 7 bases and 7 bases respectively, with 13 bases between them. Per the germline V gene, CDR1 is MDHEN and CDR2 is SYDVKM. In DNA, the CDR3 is TGTGCCAGCACTACCGGACAAGCTGGCTACACCTTC. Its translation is CASTTGQAGYTF.

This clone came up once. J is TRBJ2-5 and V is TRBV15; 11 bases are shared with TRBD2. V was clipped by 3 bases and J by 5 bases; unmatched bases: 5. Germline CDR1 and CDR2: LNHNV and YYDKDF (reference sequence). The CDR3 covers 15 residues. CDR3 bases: TGTGCCACCAGCAGCCTTAGCGGGGGGGTGGAGACCCAGTACTTC. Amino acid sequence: CATSSLSGGVETQYF.

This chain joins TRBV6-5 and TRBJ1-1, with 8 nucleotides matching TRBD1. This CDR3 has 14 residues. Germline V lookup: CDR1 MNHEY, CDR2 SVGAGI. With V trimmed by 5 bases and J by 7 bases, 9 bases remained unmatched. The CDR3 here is CASSIRQGKFEAFF. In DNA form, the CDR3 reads TGTGCCAGCAGTATCCGACAGGGGAAATTTGAAGCTTTCTTT.

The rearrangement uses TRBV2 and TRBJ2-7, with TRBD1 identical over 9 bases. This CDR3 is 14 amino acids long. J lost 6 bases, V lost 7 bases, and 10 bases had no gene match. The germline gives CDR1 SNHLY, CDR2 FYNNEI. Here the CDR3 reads CASNLRDRDVEQYF. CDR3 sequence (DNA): TGTGCCAGCAACCTCCGGGACAGGGACGTCGAGCAGTACTTC. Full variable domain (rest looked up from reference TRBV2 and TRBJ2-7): EPEVTQTPSHQVTQMGQEVILRCVPISNHLYFYWYRQILGQKVEFLVSFYNNEISEKSEIFDDQFSVERPDGSNFTLKIRSTKLEDSAMYFCASNLRDRDVEQYFGPGTRLTVT.

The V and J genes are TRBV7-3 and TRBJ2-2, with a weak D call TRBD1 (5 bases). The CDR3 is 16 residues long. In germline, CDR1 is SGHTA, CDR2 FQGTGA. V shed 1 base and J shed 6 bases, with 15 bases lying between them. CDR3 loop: CASSLNRGGIPGELFF. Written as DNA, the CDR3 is TGTGCCAGCAGCTTAAATAGGGGCGGAATACCCGGGGAGCTGTTTTTT. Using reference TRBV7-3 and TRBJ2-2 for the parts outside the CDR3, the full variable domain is GAGVSQTPSNKVTEKGKYVELRCDPISGHTALYWYRQSLGQGPEFLIYFQGTGAADDSGLPNDRFFAVRPEGSVSTLKIQRTERGDSAVYLCASSLNRGGIPGELFFGEGSRLTVL.

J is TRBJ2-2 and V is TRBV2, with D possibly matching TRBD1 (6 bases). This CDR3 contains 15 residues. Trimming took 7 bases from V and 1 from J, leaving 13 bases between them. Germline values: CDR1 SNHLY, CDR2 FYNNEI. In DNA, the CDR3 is TGTGCCAGCAATAACAGGGTATTGAACACCGGGGAGCTGTTTTTT. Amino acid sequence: CASNNRVLNTGELFF. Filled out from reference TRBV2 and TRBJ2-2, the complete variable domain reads EPEVTQTPSHQVTQMGQEVILRCVPISNHLYFYWYRQILGQKVEFLVSFYNNEISEKSEIFDDQFSVERPDGSNFTLKIRSTKLEDSAMYFCASNNRVLNTGELFFGEGSRLTVL.

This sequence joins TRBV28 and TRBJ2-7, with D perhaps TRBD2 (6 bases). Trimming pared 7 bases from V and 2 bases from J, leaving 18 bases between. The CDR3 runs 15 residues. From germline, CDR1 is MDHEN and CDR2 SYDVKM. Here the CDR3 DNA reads TGTGCCAGCAACGGGGACTCTAGAGGGGCCTACGAGCAGTACTTC. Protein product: CASNGDSRGAYEQYF. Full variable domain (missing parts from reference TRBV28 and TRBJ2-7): DVKVTQSSRYLVKRTGEKVFLECVQDMDHENMFWYRQDPGLGLRLIYFSYDVKMKEKGDIPEGYSVSREKKERFSLILESASTNQTSMYLCASNGDSRGAYEQYFGPGTRLTVT.

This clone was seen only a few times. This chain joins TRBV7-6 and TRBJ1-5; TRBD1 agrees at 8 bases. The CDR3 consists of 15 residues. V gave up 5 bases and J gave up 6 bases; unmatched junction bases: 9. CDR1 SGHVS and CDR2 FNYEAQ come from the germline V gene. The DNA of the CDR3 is TGTGCCAGCAGCCTGGCCCAGGGGGCCGGTCAGCCCCAGCATTTT. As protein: CASSLAQGAGQPQHF.

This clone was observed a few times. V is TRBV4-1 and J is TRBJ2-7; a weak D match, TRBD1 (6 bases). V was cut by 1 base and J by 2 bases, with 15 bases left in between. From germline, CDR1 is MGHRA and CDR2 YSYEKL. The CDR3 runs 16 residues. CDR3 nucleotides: TGCGCCAGCAGCCAAGGCCTGGCCAGGGGTACCTACGAGCAGTACTTC. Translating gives CASSQGLARGTYEQYF.

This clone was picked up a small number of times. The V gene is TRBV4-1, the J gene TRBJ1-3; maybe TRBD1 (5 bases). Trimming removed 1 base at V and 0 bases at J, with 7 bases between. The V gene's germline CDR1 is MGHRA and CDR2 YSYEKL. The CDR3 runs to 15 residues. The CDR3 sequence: CASSQGQNSGNTIYF. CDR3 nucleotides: TGCGCCAGCAGCCAAGGACAGAACTCTGGAAACACCATATATTTT.

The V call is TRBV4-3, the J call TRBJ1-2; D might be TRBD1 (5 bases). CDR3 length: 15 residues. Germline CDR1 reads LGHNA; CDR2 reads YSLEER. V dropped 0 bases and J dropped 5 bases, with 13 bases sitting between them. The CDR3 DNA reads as TGCGCCAGCAGCCAAGATCTTGCAGGGATTTATGGCTACACCTTC. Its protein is CASSQDLAGIYGYTF.

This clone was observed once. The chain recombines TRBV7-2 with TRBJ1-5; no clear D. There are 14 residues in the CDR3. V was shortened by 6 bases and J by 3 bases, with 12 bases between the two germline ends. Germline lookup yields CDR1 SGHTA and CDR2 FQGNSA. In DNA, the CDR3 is TGTGCCAGCAGACCCGACACCCTCAATCAGCCCCAGCATTTT. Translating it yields CASRPDTLNQPQHF.